The rows below give T cell receptor beta chains drawn from one sample of a study of shared clonotypes between healthy human individuals. The protocol was immunoSEQ multiplex PCR, while the TCRdb copy is restricted to in-frame clones and leaves out a portion. The sample has more than 2,000,000 clones; more than 85% are singletons. Material for sequencing was naive CD4+ T cells from PBMCs. Source of these receptors: a man younger than 30 in good health. Some clones in this sample may be carry-over from other donors' samples. Both conserved end residues are part of each CDR3. A D gene is named only where the DNA matches it firmly.

V	J	D	DNA	CDR3
TRBV27	TRBJ2-1	TRBD1	TGTGCCAGCAGTTACTCTCGACCGGGACAGGGGGGCAATGAGCAGTTCTTC	CASSYSRPGQGGNEQFF
TRBV6-1	TRBJ2-5	-	TGTGCCAGCAGTGAGGGGCAGGGTTCGGTCCAAGAGACCCAGTACTTC	CASSEGQGSVQETQYF
TRBV10-3	TRBJ1-2	-	TGTGCCATCAGCCCGGACGGGGGCGGATATGGCTACACCTTC	CAISPDGGGYGYTF
TRBV7-9	TRBJ2-7	-	TGTGCCAGCAGCGCCCACAGGGACGACCCCTACGAGCAGTACTTC	CASSAHRDDPYEQYF
TRBV12-5	TRBJ2-1	-	TGTGCTAGTGTGCAGGGGAGCTCCTACAATGAGCAGTTCTTC	CASVQGSSYNEQFF
TRBV27	TRBJ1-1	-	TGTGCCAGTCGGGTGGGTCTTCTGAACACTGAAGCTTTCTTT	CASRVGLLNTEAFF
TRBV11-2	TRBJ2-2	-	TGTGCCAGCAGCCCCCAGGCGAACACCGGGGAGCTGTTTTTT	CASSPQANTGELFF
TRBV28	TRBJ2-5	TRBD1	TGTGCCAGCAGACTCTCCGACAGGGGGGGCCAAGAGACCCAGTACTTC	CASRLSDRGGQETQYF
TRBV7-2	TRBJ2-1	TRBD2	TGTGCCAGCAGCTCCGGACTAGCGGCCTCCTACAATGAGCAGTTCTTC	CASSSGLAASYNEQFF
TRBV28	TRBJ2-3	-	TGTGCCAGCCGAAGGTTTCGGACACCCACAGATACGCAGTATTTT	CASRRFRTPTDTQYF
TRBV19	TRBJ1-1	TRBD1	TGTGCCAGTAGTATGAATCCGGGACAGGGTGGGAAAGCTTTCTTT	CASSMNPGQGGKAFF
TRBV5-4	TRBJ2-1	-	TGTGCCAGCAGCGGACCGCCGGCGGAGGGTAACAATGAGCAGTTCTTC	CASSGPPAEGNNEQFF
TRBV29-1	TRBJ1-3	TRBD1	TGCAGCGTTGGACAGGGAGCTGGAAACACCATATATTTT	CSVGQGAGNTIYF
TRBV4-2	TRBJ2-7	TRBD2	TGTGCCAGCAGCCAAGATGCGGGACTATATTACGAGCAGTACTTC	CASSQDAGLYYEQYF